Given below is one TCR beta chain in context. Its target antigen remains unknown. Base qualities are not recorded, but no much larger clone differs from it by a single base. The High Capacity cDNA Reverse Transcription Kit was used to reverse transcribe all of the isolated RNA, meaning that expressed TCRB transcripts were what got sequenced. Deep immunoSEQ sequencing was performed on naive, central memory and regulatory T cell samples, with an average of roughly 3.5 million total reads per sample. After sorted cells were lysed in RLT buffer, RNA was extracted with DNase-treated RNeasy Micro or Mini kits, with the choice depending on cell number. To prevent cross-contamination, every cell subset was processed on its own, while patient and healthy donor samples were processed together. TCRB sequences were amplified from cDNA with the immunoSEQ multiplex PCR, producing 87-bp fragments spanning the CDR3 region. Sequencing of the amplicons was performed on the Illumina HiSeq platform. For the original study's pipeline: Synthetic template baselines were used to correct PCR bias computationally, reads within Hamming distance 2 were collapsed together, and singletons that could not be merged were discarded. By aligning reads against IMGT, V, D and J genes, CDR3 length, and insertions or deletions at six rearrangement sites were assigned. Clonotype counts were normalized to sorted cell number within each subset before computing true diversity and Gini coefficients with the tcR R package. The overlap coefficient, calculated on TCRB nucleotide sequences, was used to quantify repertoire sharing. Out-of-frame TCRB sequences from naive cells were analyzed to stand in for the pre-selection repertoire. TCRdb retrieved this table from immuneACCESS and kept in-frame rearrangements only. Not all clones are present; in checked studies, unresolved V genes account for under half, and no reason is known for the remainder. Clone size and V and J calls were adopted from that table, with D and trimming inferred from the DNA. The sample table records about 350,000 clones; around 20% of these occur just once. The top ten constitute approximately 0.043% of the sample.

The CDR3 contains 15 residues, cysteine and phenylalanine counted. Just the 45-base CDR3 DNA is kept, in frame starting at base 1. Reading the germline V gene gives CDR1 KGHSH and CDR2 LQKENI. The junction carries 15 bases between V and J, which are trimmed by 3 bases and 4 bases respectively. Each donor gave one peripheral blood draw, averaging roughly 120 mL, which was collected into heparinised tubes. Naive, central memory, regulatory and stem cell-like memory CD4+ T cells were sorted on a BD FACSAria II using a panel including CD45RO, CCR7, CD25, CD127, CD95 and CD27. Every sorted population had a purity above 95%. PBMCs were isolated immediately by Lymphoprep density gradient centrifugation and stained directly without culture. Samples were stained and sorted in pairs, with one healthy donor and one patient per experiment, so that batch effects were minimized. The data derive from a study of beta chain features in type 1 diabetes (dated 2018 in TCRdb). Describing the broader study: Mean age, gender distribution, total cell number and subset yield were not different between patients and healthy donors. Across all samples, approximately 100 million sorted cells were examined, and cell number per subset correlated strongly with RNA yield. The study compared TCRB repertoires of sorted circulating CD4+ T cell subsets between recently diagnosed type 1 diabetes patients and matched healthy donors. Regulatory and stem cell-like memory subsets were isolated from only 8 patients and roughly eight healthy donors, whereas naive and central memory subsets came from all 28 donors.

Results the study describes overall, beyond this receptor: Naive, central memory and regulatory TCRB repertoires appeared more similar among patients than among healthy donors. Because small numbers of individuals were included in the HLA sub-analyses, any influence of HLA type on TCRB rearrangement was left unresolved. Patients with type 1 diabetes made fewer insertions and deleted more nucleotides at VDJ recombination sites, implying thymic rearrangement abnormalities. A moderate but significant shortening of TCRB CDR3 length was observed in type 1 diabetes patients in all four CD4+ subsets. Sequencing cDNA rather than genomic DNA could over-represent highly expressing activated cells, although activation and CD3 levels did not differ between groups. Shorter templates might have been favored by PCR, but patient and control samples were amplified and corrected together, so both groups would have been affected equally by any skew.

The TCR originated in a woman in her late teens or twenties in good health. The V and J segments used are TRBV18 and TRBJ1-2; the D segment cannot be called with confidence. Sequenced material: naive CD4+ T cells from blood. Reading the label with the study, this specimen's cell subset or site is: true naive CD4+ T cells. The CDR3 sequence is CASSPFSSEVYGYTF. The DNA sequence is TGTGCCAGCTCACCCTTCTCCTCAGAGGTCTATGGCTACACCTTC.